Listed below are T cell receptor beta chains from one sample, sequenced in a study of human T cells and chemical hapten exposure. One entry per CDR3 protein, called by TCRdb with MiXCR from the RACE reads. The sample yields roughly 30,000 distinct CDR3 sequences, more than 8% seen once. This specimen was whole blood, taken in connection with sensitization to the hapten diphenylcyclopropenone (DPC). Source of these receptors: a man aged 30 to 45 with alopecia areata. Some clones in this sample may be carry-over from other donors' samples. CDR3s include the opening cysteine and the closing phenylalanine or tryptophan. D genes are given only for firm matches. Where a row states a size, it is once, few, many or the class of an expanded clone; other rows omit it.

size,J,D,V,DNA,CDR3
few,TRBJ2-5,.,TRBV7-2,TGTGCCAGCAGGAAACCGGGACTCACCCCCCAAGAGACCCAGTACTTC,CASRKPGLTPQETQYF
few,TRBJ2-1,.,TRBV11-2,TGTGCCAGCAGCTTGGCCGACTTTTCCTACAATGAGCAGTTCTTC,CASSLADFSYNEQFF
few,TRBJ2-7,.,TRBV7-2,TGTGCCAGCAGCACCGACTCCTACGAGCAGTACTTC,CASSTDSYEQYF
many,TRBJ2-7,TRBD1,TRBV11-2,TGTGCCAGCAGCTTAGGTACCGGGACAGGGGTCGAGCAGTACTTC,CASSLGTGTGVEQYF
few,TRBJ1-5,.,TRBV10-3,TGTGCCGTACGGCCGGGGGACTTCAATCAGCCCCAGCATTTT,CAVRPGDFNQPQHF
.,TRBJ1-1,.,TRBV7-6,TGTGCCAGCAGCTTTGGCAGGGATGACACTGAAGCTTTCTTT,CASSFGRDDTEAFF
few,TRBJ2-1,TRBD2,TRBV11-3,TGTGCCAGCAGCTTAGGGGAGACTAGCGGGAGGCGGAATGAGCAGTTCTTC,CASSLGETSGRRNEQFF
medium-sized,TRBJ1-2,.,TRBV18,TGTGCCAGCTCGCCTTCCGGGACAACGGGAGGCTACACCTTC,CASSPSGTTGGYTF
.,TRBJ2-7,.,TRBV5-1,TGCGCCAGCAGCTTGGATCCCGGCTCGGGGGAACAGTACTTC,CASSLDPGSGEQYF
many,TRBJ1-5,.,TRBV19,TGTGCCAGTAGACAGCCTTATAGCAATCAGCCCCAGCATTTT,CASRQPYSNQPQHF
many,TRBJ1-5,.,TRBV20-1,TGCAGTGCTATAAGAATGGATAGCAATCAGCCCCAGCATTTT,CSAIRMDSNQPQHF
medium-sized,TRBJ2-5,.,TRBV27,TGTGCCAGCAGATCGTACCAAGAGACCCAGTACTTC,CASRSYQETQYF
few,TRBJ2-5,.,TRBV29-1,TGCAGCGCCTCTAGGACAGAAGAGACCCAGTACTTC,CSASRTEETQYF
.,TRBJ1-1,.,TRBV7-6,TGTGCCAGCAGCTCGGAGGCGATGGACACTGAAGCTTTCTTT,CASSSEAMDTEAFF
many,TRBJ1-1,.,TRBV18,TGTGCCAGCTCACCTGATTCTTCCTTAGGAGGAGCTTTCTTT,CASSPDSSLGGAFF